This T cell receptor (beta chain) was identified during a study of T cells in women clearing cervical HPV infection. Comment on this clone: Its antigen is undetermined. The read gets to within 3 residues of the CDR3 end, and the germline J gene fills in the rest.

Overall study findings and caveats: T-cell numbers per sample were unknown and may explain richness differences.

This CDR3 comprises 17 residues. V was pared by 3 bases and J by 1 base, with 8 bases of the junction left unmatched. Germline V gene lookup returns CDR1 KGHSH and CDR2 LQKENI. Prevalent HPV16 infections were excluded; only incident single HPV16 infections included. Sequenced by immunoSEQ multiplex PCR; TCRdb stores in-frame clones only, minus some. This listing includes about 24,000 clones. The clonotype originates from a woman aged 18 to 75 with a cervical HPV16 infection that either progressed to CIN3+ or cleared (not recorded which). Sequencing used blood buffy coat. This chain links TRBV18 with TRBJ1-1, with 10 bases fitting TRBD1. The CDR3 here is CASSPFRDRGRNTEAFF. The CDR3 bases that were read are TGTGCCAGCTCACCCTTCCGGGACAGGGGACGGAACACTGAA.